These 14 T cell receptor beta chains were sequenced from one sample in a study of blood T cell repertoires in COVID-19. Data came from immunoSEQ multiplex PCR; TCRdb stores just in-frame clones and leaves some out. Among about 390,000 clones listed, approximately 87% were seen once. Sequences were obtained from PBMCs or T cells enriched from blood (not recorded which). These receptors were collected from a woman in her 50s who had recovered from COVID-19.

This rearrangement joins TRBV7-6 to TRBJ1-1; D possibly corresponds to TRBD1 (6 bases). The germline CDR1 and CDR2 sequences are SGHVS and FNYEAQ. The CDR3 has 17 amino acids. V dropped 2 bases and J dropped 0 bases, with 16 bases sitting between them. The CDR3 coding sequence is TGTGCCAGCAGCTTACTCGGGGCCGGGACAATGAACACTGAAGCTTTCTTT. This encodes CASSLLGAGTMNTEAFF.

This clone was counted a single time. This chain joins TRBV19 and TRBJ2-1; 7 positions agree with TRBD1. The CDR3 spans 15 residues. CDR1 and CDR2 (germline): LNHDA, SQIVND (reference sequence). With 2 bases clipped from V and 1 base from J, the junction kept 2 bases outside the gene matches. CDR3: CASSISTGSYNEQFF. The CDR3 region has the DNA TGTGCCAGTAGTATATCGACAGGGTCCTACAATGAGCAGTTCTTC.

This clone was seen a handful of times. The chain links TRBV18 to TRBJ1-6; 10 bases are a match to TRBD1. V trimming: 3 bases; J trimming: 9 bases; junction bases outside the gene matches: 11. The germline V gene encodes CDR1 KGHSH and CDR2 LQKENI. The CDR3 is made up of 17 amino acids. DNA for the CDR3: TGTGCCAGCTCACCGACTAAATCCGGGACAGGGGTTTCACCCCTCCACTTT. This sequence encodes CASSPTKSGTGVSPLHF.

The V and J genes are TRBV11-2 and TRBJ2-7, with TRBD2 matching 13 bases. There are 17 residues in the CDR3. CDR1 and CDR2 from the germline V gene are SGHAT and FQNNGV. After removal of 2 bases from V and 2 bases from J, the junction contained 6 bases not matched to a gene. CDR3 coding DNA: TGTGCCAGCAGCTTACTGGCACTAGCGGGGGGGACCTACGAGCAGTACTTC. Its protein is CASSLLALAGGTYEQYF.

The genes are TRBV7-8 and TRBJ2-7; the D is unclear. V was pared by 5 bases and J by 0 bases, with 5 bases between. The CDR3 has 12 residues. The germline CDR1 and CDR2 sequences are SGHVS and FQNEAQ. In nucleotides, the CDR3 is TGTGCCAGCAGCACAACCTCCTACGAGCAGTACTTC. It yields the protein CASSTTSYEQYF. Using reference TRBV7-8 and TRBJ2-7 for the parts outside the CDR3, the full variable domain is GAGVSQSPRYKVAKRGQDVALRCDPISGHVSLFWYQQALGQGPEFLTYFQNEAQLDKSGLPSDRFFAERPEGSVSTLKIQRTQQEDSAVYLCASSTTSYEQYFGPGTRLTVT.

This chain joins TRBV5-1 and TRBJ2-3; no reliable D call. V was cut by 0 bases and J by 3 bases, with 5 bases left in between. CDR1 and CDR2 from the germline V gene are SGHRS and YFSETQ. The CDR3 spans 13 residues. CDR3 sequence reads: CASSLETTDTQYF. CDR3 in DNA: TGCGCCAGCAGCTTGGAGACAACAGATACGCAGTATTTT.

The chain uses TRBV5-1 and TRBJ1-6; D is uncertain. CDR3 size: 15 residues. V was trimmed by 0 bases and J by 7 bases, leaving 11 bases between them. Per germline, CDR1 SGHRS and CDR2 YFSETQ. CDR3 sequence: CASSLGRAANSPLHF. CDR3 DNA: TGCGCCAGCAGCTTGGGGCGGGCCGCGAATTCACCCCTCCACTTT.

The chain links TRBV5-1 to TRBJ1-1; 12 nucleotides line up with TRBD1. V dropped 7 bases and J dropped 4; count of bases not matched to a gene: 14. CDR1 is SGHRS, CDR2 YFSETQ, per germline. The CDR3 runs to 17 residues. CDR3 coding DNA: TGCGCCAGCCAAAAAATAAGACGGGACAGGGGGCCCACTGAAGCTTTCTTT. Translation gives CASQKIRRDRGPTEAFF.

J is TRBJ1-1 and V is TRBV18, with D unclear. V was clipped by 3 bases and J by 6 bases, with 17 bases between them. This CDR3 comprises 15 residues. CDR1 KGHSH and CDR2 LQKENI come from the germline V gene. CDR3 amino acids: CASSPAGWNIAEAFF. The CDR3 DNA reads TGTGCCAGCTCACCGGCGGGATGGAACATCGCTGAAGCTTTCTTT.

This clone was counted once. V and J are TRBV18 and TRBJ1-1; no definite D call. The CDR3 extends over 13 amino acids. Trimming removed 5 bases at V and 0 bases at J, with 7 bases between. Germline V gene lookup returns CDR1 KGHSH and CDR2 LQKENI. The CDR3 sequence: CASSAEMNTEAFF. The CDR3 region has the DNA TGTGCCAGCTCAGCGGAGATGAACACTGAAGCTTTCTTT.

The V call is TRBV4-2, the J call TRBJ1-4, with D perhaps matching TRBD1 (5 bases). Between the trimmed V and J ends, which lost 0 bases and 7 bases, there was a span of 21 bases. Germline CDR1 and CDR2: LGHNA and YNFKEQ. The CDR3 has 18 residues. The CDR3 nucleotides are TGTGCCAGCAGCCAAGAGATTGGGGGGTGGGCAGGAACTGAAAAACTGTTTTTT. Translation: CASSQEIGGWAGTEKLFF.

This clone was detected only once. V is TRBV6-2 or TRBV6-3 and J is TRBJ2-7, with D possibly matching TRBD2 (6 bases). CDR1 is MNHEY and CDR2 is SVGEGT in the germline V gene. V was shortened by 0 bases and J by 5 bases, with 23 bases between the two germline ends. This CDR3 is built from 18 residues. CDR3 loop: CASSYSFGTSDYSDEQYF. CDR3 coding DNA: TGTGCCAGCAGTTACTCGTTCGGCACATCGGACTACTCGGACGAGCAGTACTTC.

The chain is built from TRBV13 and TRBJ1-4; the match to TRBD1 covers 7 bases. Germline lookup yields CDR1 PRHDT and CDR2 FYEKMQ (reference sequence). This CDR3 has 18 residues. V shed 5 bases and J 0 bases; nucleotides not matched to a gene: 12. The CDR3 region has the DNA TGTGCCAGCAGCCCGGAGGGCAGGGGGGACACAACTAATGAAAAACTGTTTTTT. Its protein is CASSPEGRGDTTNEKLFF.

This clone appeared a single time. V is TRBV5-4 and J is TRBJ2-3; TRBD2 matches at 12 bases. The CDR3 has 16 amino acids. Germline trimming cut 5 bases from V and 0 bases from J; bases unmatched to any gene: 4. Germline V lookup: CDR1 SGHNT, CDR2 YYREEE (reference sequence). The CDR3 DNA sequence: TGTGCCAGCAGTCTGACTAGCGGGGGTAGCACAGATACGCAGTATTTT. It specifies CASSLTSGGSTDTQYF. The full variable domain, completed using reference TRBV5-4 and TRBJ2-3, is ETGVTQSPTHLIKTRGQQVTLRCSSQSGHNTVSWYQQALGQGPQFIFQYYREEENGRGNFPPRFSGLQFPNYSSELNVNALELDDSALYLCASSLTSGGSTDTQYFGPGTRLTVL.